A selection of T cell receptor beta chains follows, all from one sample in a study of blood T cell repertoires in COVID-19. Using immunoSEQ multiplex PCR, the repertoire was profiled, and TCRdb retains in-frame clones only, with some absent. Of 130,000 or so clones listed, about 86% are singletons. Specimen: peripheral blood. Receptors were obtained from a woman aged 60-75 years with acute or convalescent COVID-19. Both conserved end residues are part of each CDR3. Each record gives: D gene, J gene, clone size, V gene, CDR3 protein, CDR3 DNA. D genes are given only for firm matches. Size values are once, few and many counts, or a class for expanded clones, and some rows have none.

NA | TRBJ2-5 | NA | TRBV7-2 | CASSLAFQETQYF | TGTGCCAGCAGCTTGGCCTTCCAAGAGACCCAGTACTTC
TRBD1 | TRBJ1-5 | NA | TRBV3-1/TRBV3-2 | CASSQDLQGGQPQHF | TGTGCCAGCAGCCAAGATCTTCAGGGGGGTCAGCCCCAGCATTTT
TRBD2 | TRBJ2-3 | once | TRBV13 | CASSLGTSGGAYTQYF | TGTGCCAGCAGCTTAGGCACTAGCGGGGGGGCGTATACGCAGTATTTT
TRBD2 | TRBJ2-1 | NA | TRBV6-5 | CASSHLAASYNEQFF | TGTGCCAGCAGCCACCTAGCGGCTTCCTACAATGAGCAGTTCTTC
TRBD1 | TRBJ2-7 | NA | TRBV5-1 | CASSIGTGGEQYF | TGCGCCAGCAGCATCGGGACAGGGGGCGAGCAGTACTTC
TRBD2 | TRBJ2-1 | once | TRBV7-9 | CASSFRAGGNEQFF | TGTGCCAGCAGCTTCCGAGCGGGGGGGAATGAGCAGTTCTTC
NA | TRBJ1-4 | NA | TRBV6-5 | CASRQGGEKLFF | TGTGCCAGTAGGCAGGGAGGTGAAAAACTGTTTTTT
NA | TRBJ1-1 | NA | TRBV7-8 | CASSLAHSDTEAFF | TGTGCCAGCAGCTTAGCCCACTCCGACACTGAAGCTTTCTTT
TRBD1 | TRBJ2-7 | many | TRBV5-1 | CASSFRRGLDEQYF | TGCGCCAGCAGCTTCCGCAGGGGGTTAGACGAGCAGTACTTC
TRBD2 | TRBJ2-5 | NA | TRBV11-3 | CASSSRGLAQETQYF | TGTGCCAGCAGCTCGCGGGGACTAGCTCAAGAGACCCAGTACTTC
TRBD2 | TRBJ2-3 | NA | TRBV6-5 | CASSRGRDSDTQYF | TGTGCCAGCAGCCGGGGGAGGGATTCAGATACGCAGTATTTT
NA | TRBJ1-6 | NA | TRBV5-1 | CASSLDREGSPLHF | TGCGCCAGCAGCTTGGACAGGGAAGGATCACCCCTCCACTTT
NA | TRBJ2-1 | NA | TRBV19 | CASSIDLGANEQFF | TGTGCCAGTAGTATAGATCTGGGAGCCAATGAGCAGTTCTTC
NA | TRBJ1-1 | NA | TRBV4-2 | CASSQGVRGTEAFF | TGTGCCAGCAGCCAAGGGGTTCGGGGCACTGAAGCTTTCTTT
TRBD2 | TRBJ2-7 | NA | TRBV14 | CASSQDPSGTSGDYEQYF | TGTGCCAGCAGCCAGGACCCCTCCGGGACTAGCGGGGACTACGAGCAGTACTTC
NA | TRBJ1-6 | NA | TRBV27 | CASSFAVNNSPLHF | TGTGCCAGCAGTTTCGCAGTTAATAATTCACCCCTCCACTTT
TRBD1 | TRBJ1-5 | NA | TRBV19 | CASSRDRGRRNQPQHF | TGTGCCAGTAGTCGAGACAGGGGGCGACGGAATCAGCCCCAGCATTTT
NA | TRBJ2-3 | NA | TRBV30 | CAWGRSTDTQYF | TGTGCCTGGGGGAGGAGCACAGATACGCAGTATTTT
NA | TRBJ2-1 | NA | TRBV28 | CASIRLAGVNEQFF | TGTGCCAGCATACGGCTTGCCGGGGTCAATGAGCAGTTCTTC
TRBD2 | TRBJ2-2 | NA | TRBV6-2/TRBV6-3 | CASSYWLRGETTGELFF | TGTGCCAGCAGTTACTGGTTGCGGGGGGAAACCACCGGGGAGCTGTTTTTT
TRBD1 | TRBJ2-2 | NA | TRBV7-8 | CASSRQGARVLSTGELFF | TGTGCCAGCAGTAGACAGGGGGCACGCGTCTTAAGCACCGGGGAGCTGTTTTTT
NA | TRBJ1-3 | NA | TRBV6-5 | CASSPGANTIYF | TGTGCCAGCAGCCCGGGTGCAAACACCATATATTTT
TRBD1 | TRBJ2-7 | once | TRBV4-3 | CASSIRTGEKQYF | TGCGCCAGCAGCATTCGGACAGGGGAGAAGCAGTACTTC
NA | TRBJ1-1 | NA | TRBV18 | CASSPAGETPLGNTEAFF | TGTGCCAGCTCACCCGCAGGCGAGACACCCTTAGGCAACACTGAAGCTTTCTTT
TRBD1 | TRBJ2-5 | NA | TRBV5-4 | CASSSRTGIVQETQYF | TGTGCCAGCAGCTCTCGGACAGGGATAGTCCAAGAGACCCAGTACTTC
NA | TRBJ1-3 | many | TRBV7-6 | CASSSIGGAPSGNTIYF | TGTGCCAGCAGCTCCATAGGCGGGGCGCCTTCTGGAAACACCATATATTTT
NA | TRBJ1-2 | NA | TRBV5-4 | CASSFQDSNGYTF | TGTGCCAGCAGCTTTCAGGATTCGAATGGCTACACCTTC
TRBD1 | TRBJ1-2 | few | TRBV28 | CASRRDRNYGYTF | TGTGCCAGCAGGAGGGACAGGAACTATGGCTACACCTTC
NA | TRBJ2-3 | NA | TRBV5-3 | CARSFDYLAPAGVAQYF | TGTGCCAGAAGCTTCGACTACCTTGCCCCGGCCGGAGTTGCGCAGTATTTT
NA | TRBJ1-1 | NA | TRBV19 | CASSIVGGGNTEAFF | TGTGCCAGTAGTATAGTCGGGGGGGGGAACACTGAAGCTTTCTTT
NA | TRBJ2-3 | NA | TRBV27 | CASSLWGGPTDTQYF | TGTGCCAGCAGTTTGTGGGGGGGCCCCACAGATACGCAGTATTTT
TRBD2 | TRBJ2-1 | NA | TRBV6-5 | CASGTSRVAYNEQFF | TGTGCCAGCGGGACTAGCAGGGTAGCCTACAATGAGCAGTTCTTC